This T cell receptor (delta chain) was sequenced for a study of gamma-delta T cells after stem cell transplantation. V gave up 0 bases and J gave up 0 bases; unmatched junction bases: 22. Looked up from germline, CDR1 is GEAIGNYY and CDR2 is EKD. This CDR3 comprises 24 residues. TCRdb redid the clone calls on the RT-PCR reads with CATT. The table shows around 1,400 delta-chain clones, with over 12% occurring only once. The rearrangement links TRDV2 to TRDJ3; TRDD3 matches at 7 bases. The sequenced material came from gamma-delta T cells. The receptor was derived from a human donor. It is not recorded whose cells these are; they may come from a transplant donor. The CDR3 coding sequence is TGTGCCTGTGACACCTGGGGGAACACCGGTACCTGGGGGTTGAGCTCCTGGGACACCCGACAGATGTTTTTC. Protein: CACDTWGNTGTWGLSSWDTRQMFF.